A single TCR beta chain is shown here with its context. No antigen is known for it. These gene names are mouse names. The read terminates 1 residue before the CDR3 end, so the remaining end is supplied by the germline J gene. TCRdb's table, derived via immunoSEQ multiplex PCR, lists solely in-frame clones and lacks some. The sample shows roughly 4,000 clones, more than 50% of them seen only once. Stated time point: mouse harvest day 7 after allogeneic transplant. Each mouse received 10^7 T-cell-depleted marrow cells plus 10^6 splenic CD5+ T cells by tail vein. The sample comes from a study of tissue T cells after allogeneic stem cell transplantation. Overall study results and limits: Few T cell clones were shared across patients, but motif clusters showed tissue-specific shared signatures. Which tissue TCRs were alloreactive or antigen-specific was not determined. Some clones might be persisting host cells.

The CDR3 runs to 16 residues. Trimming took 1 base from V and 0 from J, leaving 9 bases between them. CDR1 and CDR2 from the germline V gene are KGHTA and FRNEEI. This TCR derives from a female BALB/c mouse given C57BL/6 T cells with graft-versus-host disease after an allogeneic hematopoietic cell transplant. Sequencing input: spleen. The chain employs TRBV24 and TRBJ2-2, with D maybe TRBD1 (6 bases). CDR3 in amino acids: CASSLSRTANTGQLYF. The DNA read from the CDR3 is TGTGCCAGCAGTCTGTCCAGGACAGCAAACACCGGGCAGCTCTAC.